This T cell receptor beta chain emerged from a study of blood T cell repertoires in COVID-19. Study in general: Samples came from the United States, Italy and Spain, spanning acute and convalescent COVID-19. Nucleic acid was either cDNA or gDNA, and it came from T cells, B-cell-depleted T cells, or PBMCs.

Germline CDR1 is MDHEN and CDR2 is SYDVKM. There are 13 residues in the CDR3. Trimming took 10 bases from V and 3 from J, leaving 16 bases between them. Patients from Seattle were sampled longitudinally, starting during active infection. How the authors handled the data: Reference gene primer amplification gave nucleated cell count estimates. Libraries were prepared by immunoSEQ multiplex PCR; TCRdb keeps only in-frame clonotypes and omits some of them. V, J and clone size derive from that table, while D and trimming were established from the DNA sequence. Of 270,000 or so clones in the sample, 84% are singletons; the top ten hold roughly 1.5%.

The TCR comes from a human donor with COVID-19, enrolled during active disease. The donor label of this sample is uncertain. The specimen was peripheral blood. V is TRBV28 and J is TRBJ2-7, with a tentative D call TRBD2 (7 bases). CDR3: CATREGGDYEQYF. CDR3 coding DNA: TGTGCCACCAGGGAGGGGGGGGACTACGAGCAGTACTTC.